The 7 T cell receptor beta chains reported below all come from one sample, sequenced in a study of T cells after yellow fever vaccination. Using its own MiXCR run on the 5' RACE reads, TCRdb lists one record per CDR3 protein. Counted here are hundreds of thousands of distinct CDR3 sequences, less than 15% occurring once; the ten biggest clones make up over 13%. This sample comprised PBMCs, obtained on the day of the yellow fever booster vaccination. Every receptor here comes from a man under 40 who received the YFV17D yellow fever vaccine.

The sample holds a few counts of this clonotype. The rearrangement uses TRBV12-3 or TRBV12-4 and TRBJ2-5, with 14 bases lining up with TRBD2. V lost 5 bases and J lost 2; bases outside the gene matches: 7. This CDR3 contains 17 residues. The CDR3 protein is CASSNGLAGGYQETQYF. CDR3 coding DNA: TGTGCCAGCAGTAACGGACTAGCGGGAGGCTATCAAGAGACCCAGTACTTC.

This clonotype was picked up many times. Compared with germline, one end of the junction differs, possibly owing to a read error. CDR3 sequence (DNA): TGTGCCAGCAGCTTAGAGGTCAATGAGCAGTTCTTC. Translated, it gives CASSLEVNEQFF. The gene calls are TRBV12-3 or TRBV12-4 and TRBJ2-1; D gene uncertain. This CDR3 spans 12 amino acids.

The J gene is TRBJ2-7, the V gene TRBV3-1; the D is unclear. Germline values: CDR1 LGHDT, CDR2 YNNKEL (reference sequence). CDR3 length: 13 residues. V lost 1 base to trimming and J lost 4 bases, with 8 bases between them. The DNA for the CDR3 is TGTGCCAGCAGCCAAGTCAAAAGTTACGAGCAGTACTTC. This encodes CASSQVKSYEQYF.

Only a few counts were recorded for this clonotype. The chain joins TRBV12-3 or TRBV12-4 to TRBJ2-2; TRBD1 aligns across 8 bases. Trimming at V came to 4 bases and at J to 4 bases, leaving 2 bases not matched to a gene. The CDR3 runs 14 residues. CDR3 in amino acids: CASSWTGSTGELFF. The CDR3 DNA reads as TGTGCCAGCAGTTGGACAGGGTCCACCGGGGAGCTGTTTTTT.

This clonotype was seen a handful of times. This chain's CDR3 is CASSGAVSGNTIYF. The CDR3 coding sequence is TGTGCCAGCAGCGGTGCGGTCTCTGGAAACACCATATATTTT. This chain uses TRBV7-2 with TRBJ1-3; D gene unclear. V was shortened by 5 bases and J by 0 bases, with 8 bases between the two germline ends. The germline V gene encodes CDR1 SGHTA and CDR2 FQGNSA. The CDR3 contains 14 residues.

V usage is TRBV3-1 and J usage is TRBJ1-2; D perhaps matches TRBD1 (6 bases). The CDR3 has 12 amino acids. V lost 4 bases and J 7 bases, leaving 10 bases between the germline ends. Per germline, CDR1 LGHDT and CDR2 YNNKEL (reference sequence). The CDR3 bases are TGTGCCAGCAGCCTTGGACAGAGTGGCTACACCTTC. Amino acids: CASSLGQSGYTF.

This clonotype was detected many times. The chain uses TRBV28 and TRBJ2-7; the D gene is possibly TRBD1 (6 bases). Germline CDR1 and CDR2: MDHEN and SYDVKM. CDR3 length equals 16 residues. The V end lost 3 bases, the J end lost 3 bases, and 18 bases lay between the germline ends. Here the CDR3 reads CASSLPARGRGYEQYF. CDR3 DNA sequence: TGTGCCAGCAGTTTGCCAGCCAGGGGTCGGGGCTACGAGCAGTACTTC.